These 8 T cell receptor beta chains were all obtained from the same sample, sequenced in a study of T cells in Graves' hyperthyroidism and ophthalmopathy. Researchers amplified the TCR beta CDR3 regions from RNA transcripts. Initially, a first-round RT-PCR of the TCR CDR3 employed the HTBI primer set. Using its own MiXCR run on the multiplex PCR reads, TCRdb lists one record per CDR3 protein. The sample contains 90,000 to 120,000 distinct CDR3 sequences, about 16% of which appear only once. The sequencing sample was made of blood. The source of these receptors is a woman in her forties or fifties with Graves' hyperthyroidism.

This clonotype was counted ten times or more. The chain uses TRBV20-1 and TRBJ1-4; D remains ambiguous. Germline V gene sequence: CDR1 DFQATT, CDR2 SNEGSKA (reference sequence). V was cut by 0 bases and J by 7 bases, with 9 bases left in between. This CDR3 has 13 residues. CDR3: CSARDLKIEKLFF. CDR3 nucleotide sequence: TGCAGTGCTAGAGATCTCAAGATTGAAAAACTGTTTTTT.

V usage is TRBV2 and J usage is TRBJ1-1; D may be TRBD1 (6 bases). Deletions cut 4 bases from V and 0 bases from J, with 9 bases between. The CDR3 contains 14 residues. From germline, CDR1 is SNHLY and CDR2 FYNNEI. The CDR3 region has the DNA TGTGCCAGCAGTGGGGGACACGTGAACACTGAAGCTTTCTTT. This sequence encodes CASSGGHVNTEAFF.

The rearrangement uses TRBV11-2 and TRBJ2-1; D is ambiguous. V was shortened by 3 bases and J by 5 bases, with 5 bases between the two germline ends. This CDR3 spans 12 amino acids. Looked up from germline, CDR1 is SGHAT and CDR2 is FQNNGV. The CDR3 loop is CASSFSDNEQFF. The CDR3 bases are TGTGCCAGCAGCTTCTCTGACAATGAGCAGTTCTTC.

This clonotype was detected many times. This chain uses TRBV15 with TRBJ1-4; weak D call: TRBD1 (6 bases). V lost 0 bases to trimming and J lost 7 bases, with 15 bases between them. The CDR3 totals 16 residues. Germline loops: CDR1 LNHNV, CDR2 YYDKDF (reference sequence). The CDR3 nucleotides are TGTGCCACCAGCAGAGATCGGCAGGGGCTGAGTGAAAAACTGTTTTTT. It codes for CATSRDRQGLSEKLFF.

This clonotype was seen many times. In DNA, the CDR3 is TGCAGTGCACCCGACCGCGACTATGGCTACACCTTC. Its protein is CSAPDRDYGYTF. The rearrangement uses TRBV20-1 and TRBJ1-2; D is ambiguous. CDR1 and CDR2 from the germline V gene are DFQATT and SNEGSKA (reference sequence). This CDR3 comprises 12 residues. Trimming pared 6 bases from V and 3 bases from J, leaving 11 bases between.

This chain joins TRBV6-5 and TRBJ2-3, with D possibly being TRBD2 (5 bases). CDR3 size: 16 residues. Germline CDR1 reads MNHEY; CDR2 reads SVGAGI. V lost 0 bases to trimming and J lost 3 bases, with 13 bases between them. Here the CDR3 DNA reads TGTGCCAGCAGTTACTCGATCCGGGATTGGACAGATACGCAGTATTTT. Protein: CASSYSIRDWTDTQYF.

This chain links TRBV7-9 with TRBJ2-7, with a weak D call TRBD2 (5 bases). V lost 2 bases to trimming and J lost 0 bases, with 11 bases between them. Germline V CDR1 and CDR2: SEHNR, FQNEAQ (reference sequence). There are 15 residues in the CDR3. In nucleotides, the CDR3 is TGTGCCAGCAGCTTAAGCGGAGGACCCTCCTACGAGCAGTACTTC. It yields the protein CASSLSGGPSYEQYF.

A remark on this clonotype: One end of the junction fails to match germline, which may point to a read error. The chain is built from TRBV13 and TRBJ2-2; 11 nucleotides line up with TRBD2. Per the germline V gene, CDR1 is PRHDT and CDR2 is FYEKMQ (reference sequence). There are 18 residues in the CDR3. The CDR3 nucleotides read TGCGCCAGCAGCATCCGAACTAGCGGGAGTTCCAACACCGGGGAGCTGTTTTTT. This encodes CASSIRTSGSSNTGELFF.